These 17 T cell receptor beta chains came from one sample sequenced in a study of T cell responses to AZD1222 COVID-19 vaccine. Repertoires were generated with immunoSEQ multiplex PCR, while TCRdb's copy carries only in-frame clones and drops some. This table holds 120,000 to 150,000 clones, around 90% found once. The sequencing here drew on peripheral blood, taken 28 days after the second dose of the MenACWY control vaccine. All receptors derive from an adult who received the MenACWY meningococcal vaccine as a control.

This clone was recorded once. The chain has TRBV4-2 and TRBJ1-2; D gene uncertain. Germline V gene data show CDR1 as LGHNA and CDR2 as YNFKEQ. With 0 bases removed from V and 8 bases from J, the gap between germline ends came to 16 bases. The CDR3 totals 15 residues. This chain's CDR3 is CASSQEYRIPSGYTF. The CDR3 DNA sequence: TGTGCCAGCAGCCAAGAGTACAGAATCCCTAGCGGCTACACCTTC.

The chain is built from TRBV29-1 and TRBJ2-3, with 10 bases matching TRBD1. The germline V gene encodes CDR1 SQVTM and CDR2 ANQGSEA. J was trimmed by 3 bases and V by 8 bases; bases with no gene match: 5. The CDR3 has 13 amino acids. The chain's CDR3 is CSTGQGKTDTQYF. The CDR3 DNA reads TGCAGCACGGGACAGGGGAAAACAGATACGCAGTATTTT.

The chain links TRBV5-6 to TRBJ1-2; 7 bases map to TRBD1. The CDR3 is 14 residues long. V dropped 0 bases and J dropped 6; count of bases not matched to a gene: 5. Germline assignment: CDR1 SGHDT and CDR2 YYEEEE. The CDR3 reads CASSLAVTGHGYTF. In DNA form, the CDR3 reads TGTGCCAGCAGCTTGGCCGTGACAGGGCATGGCTACACCTTC.

J is TRBJ1-4 and V is TRBV27, with TRBD1 identical over 10 bases. Germline CDR1 and CDR2: MNHEY and SMNVEV (reference sequence). The CDR3 is 14 residues long. V lost 8 bases to trimming and J lost 8 bases; unmatched junction nucleotides: 8. The CDR3 is CASRWTGGSEKLFF. The CDR3 DNA is TGTGCCAGCCGTTGGACAGGGGGGAGCGAAAAACTGTTTTTT.

The rearrangement joins TRBV7-2 to TRBJ1-1; TRBD1 might be the D (5 bases). The germline gives CDR1 SGHTA, CDR2 FQGNSA. The V gene lost 2 bases and the J gene lost 4 bases, with 8 bases spanning the gap. The CDR3 extends over 13 amino acids. CDR3 region: CASSLRRGTEAFF. The CDR3 DNA is TGTGCCAGCAGCTTACGGAGGGGCACTGAAGCTTTCTTT.

V and J are TRBV7-2 and TRBJ1-1; no firm D call. Germline CDR1 and CDR2: SGHTA and FQGNSA. V shed 1 base and J shed 4 bases, with 10 bases lying between them. This CDR3 region has 14 residues. CDR3 sequence reads: CASSLEGRSTEAFF. CDR3 in DNA: TGTGCCAGCAGCTTAGAAGGCAGATCCACTGAAGCTTTCTTT.

J is TRBJ2-2 and V is TRBV18, with D unclear. Per the germline V gene, CDR1 is KGHSH and CDR2 is LQKENI. Trimming took off 6 bases at V and 3 bases at J, with 8 bases between the two ends. The CDR3 has 13 amino acids. CDR3 DNA: TGTGCCAGCTCCCTTCAGTACACCGGGGAGCTGTTTTTT. Residues: CASSLQYTGELFF.

The chain is built from TRBV19 and TRBJ1-5, with D tentatively TRBD1 (6 bases). The CDR3 consists of 14 residues. V lost 3 bases and J lost 5, with 11 bases in between. The V gene's germline CDR1 is LNHDA and CDR2 SQIVND (reference sequence). This chain's CDR3 is CASSIPGAHQPQHF. As DNA, the CDR3 is TGTGCCAGTAGTATTCCAGGGGCGCATCAGCCCCAGCATTTT.

This clone was detected a few times. V is TRBV7-2 and J is TRBJ1-3; perhaps TRBD1 as D (5 bases). The V end was cut by 5 bases, the J end by 8 bases, with 13 bases between. There are 13 residues in the CDR3. The germline V gene encodes CDR1 SGHTA and CDR2 FQGNSA. The CDR3 loop reads CASSPKSRDTIYF. The CDR3 nucleotides are TGTGCCAGCAGCCCTAAGAGCAGGGACACCATATATTTT.

The chain recombines TRBV4-1 with TRBJ2-4, with 7 nucleotides matching TRBD1. The germline gives CDR1 MGHRA, CDR2 YSYEKL. This CDR3 has 19 amino acids. V lost 0 bases, J lost 1 base, and 12 bases stayed unmatched. DNA for the CDR3: TGCGCCAGCAGCCAAGAACCCGAGGGGGCCAAAAAGGCCAAAAACATTCAGTACTTC. Translating gives CASSQEPEGAKKAKNIQYF.

This clone was observed a single time. The rearrangement links TRBV6-6 to TRBJ1-4, with D perhaps matching TRBD1 (6 bases). CDR3 length: 15 residues. The V end was cut by 4 bases, the J end by 7 bases, with 16 bases between. Germline V gives CDR1 MNHNY, CDR2 SVGAGI (reference sequence). The CDR3 sequence: CASSFAEGGGEKLFF. CDR3 bases: TGTGCCAGCAGTTTCGCGGAGGGGGGCGGTGAAAAACTGTTTTTT.

This clone was counted between two and nine times. The chain employs TRBV24-1 and TRBJ1-2; tentatively, D is TRBD1 (5 bases). From germline, CDR1 is KGHDR and CDR2 SFDVKD. The CDR3 totals 13 residues. V was trimmed by 9 bases and J by 4 bases, leaving 14 bases between them. The CDR3 loop reads CATSDGGLYGYTF. In DNA form, the CDR3 reads TGTGCCACCTCCGACGGGGGACTCTATGGCTACACCTTC.

This chain connects TRBV12-3 or TRBV12-4 to TRBJ2-5; 7 bases agree with TRBD2. The CDR3 has 13 amino acids. The ends lost 4 bases at V and 4 bases at J; junction bases unmatched: 3. CDR3 bases: TGTGCCAGCAGTTCGGGACTACTAGAGACCCAGTACTTC. Translation: CASSSGLLETQYF.

This clone has just one count. The chain couples TRBV5-6 to TRBJ2-7, with D hard to call. V was clipped by 3 bases and J by 7 bases, with 11 bases between them. CDR3 length: 12 residues. In germline, CDR1 is SGHDT, CDR2 YYEEEE. CDR3 sequence (DNA): TGTGCCAGCAGCTCCCTTACGTTTGAGCAGTACTTC. This translates into CASSSLTFEQYF. Using reference TRBV5-6 and TRBJ2-7 for the parts outside the CDR3, the full variable domain is DAGVTQSPTHLIKTRGQQVTLRCSPKSGHDTVSWYQQALGQGPQFIFQYYEEEERQRGNFPDRFSGHQFPNYSSELNVNALLLGDSALYLCASSSLTFEQYFGPGTRLTVT.

In DNA, the CDR3 is TGCGCCAGCAGGGGGGATGGTTTTGGTGAAAAACTGTTTTTT. It encodes CASRGDGFGEKLFF. The chain uses TRBV4-1 and TRBJ1-4, with D possibly TRBD1 on 5 matching bases. The V end was cut by 6 bases, the J end by 7 bases, with 15 bases between. Germline CDR1 reads MGHRA; CDR2 reads YSYEKL. This CDR3 is 14 amino acids long.

The chain is built from TRBV7-2 and TRBJ1-6; TRBD1 agrees at 7 bases. This CDR3 contains 15 residues. CDR1 is SGHTA and CDR2 is FQGNSA in the germline V gene. Trimming took 1 base from V and 4 from J; bases not matched to a gene: 1. The CDR3 coding sequence is TGTGCCAGCAGCTTAGAGACAGGGTATAATTCACCCCTCCACTTT. Amino acid sequence: CASSLETGYNSPLHF. The full variable domain, rest sourced from reference TRBV7-2 and TRBJ1-6, is GAGVSQSPSNKVTEKGKDVELRCDPISGHTALYWYRQSLGQGLEFLIYFQGNSAPDKSGLPSDRFSAERTGGSVSTLTIQRTQQEDSAVYLCASSLETGYNSPLHFGNGTRLTVT.

The J gene is TRBJ1-2, the V gene TRBV6-5, with D uncertain. V lost 4 bases and J 8 bases, leaving 14 bases between the germline ends. Germline values: CDR1 MNHEY, CDR2 SVGAGI. The CDR3 has 13 amino acids. In DNA, the CDR3 is TGTGCCAGCAGTTTCGGCCAACCACCCGGCTACACCTTC. It is translated as CASSFGQPPGYTF.